The 11 T cell receptor beta chains below all came from one sample that was sequenced in a study of T-cell reconstitution after alpha-beta-depleted transplantation in children. The TCRbeta library was prepared with unique molecular identifiers. Using its own MiXCR run on the PCR reads, TCRdb lists one record per CDR3 protein. In the table there are a few hundred thousand distinct CDR3 sequences, roughly 9.5% of which are singletons. Sequences were derived from PBMCs from the stem cell graft donor, sampled from the stem cell graft. The receptors were gathered from a human donor who donated a stem cell graft to a child with SCID.

This clonotype was counted only a few times. The chain has TRBV16 and TRBJ1-1; D is perhaps TRBD1 (5 bases). This CDR3 spans 14 amino acids. Germline CDR1 reads KGHSY; CDR2 reads FQNENV. V was pared by 1 base and J by 5 bases, with 11 bases between. The CDR3 DNA reads as TGTGCCAGCAGCCAATTGATTGAGGGGACTGAAGCTTTCTTT. Amino acids: CASSQLIEGTEAFF.

This clonotype rates as medium-sized. This sequence joins TRBV11-2 and TRBJ2-5; D unclear. CDR1 is SGHAT, CDR2 FQNNGV, per germline. V lost 5 bases, J lost 2 bases, and 15 bases lay in between. The CDR3 is 15 residues long. The CDR3 reads CASSRVSPPQETQYF. The CDR3, as DNA: TGTGCCAGCAGCCGGGTCTCGCCTCCTCAAGAGACCCAGTACTTC.

V usage is TRBV5-1 and J usage is TRBJ1-1; TRBD1 might be the D (5 bases). V lost 4 bases, J lost 1 base, and 20 bases lay in between. This CDR3 has 17 residues. Looked up from germline, CDR1 is SGHRS and CDR2 is YFSETQ. CDR3 residues: CASSPVPGGVGNTEAFF. Here the CDR3 DNA reads TGCGCCAGCAGCCCAGTACCGGGGGGAGTCGGGAACACTGAAGCTTTCTTT.

This clonotype was recorded many times. The chain links TRBV5-1 to TRBJ2-1; 13 nucleotides match TRBD2. V lost 4 bases to trimming and J lost 3 bases; unmatched junction nucleotides: 10. Germline-derived CDR1 and CDR2 are SGHRS and YFSETQ. This CDR3 comprises 18 residues. CDR3 residues: CASSLRTSGGSFYNEQFF. CDR3 sequence (DNA): TGCGCCAGCAGCCTACGGACTAGCGGGGGCAGCTTCTACAATGAGCAGTTCTTC.

This clonotype was detected once. The J gene is TRBJ2-1, the V gene TRBV10-2; D ambiguous. CDR3 length: 16 residues. From germline, CDR1 is WSHSY and CDR2 SAAADI. Trimming took 0 bases from V and 4 from J, leaving 13 bases between them. In DNA, the CDR3 is TGCGCCAGCAGTGAGTCTTCGGGTATCGGTTACAATGAGCAGTTCTTC. Translated, it gives CASSESSGIGYNEQFF.

The chain is built from TRBV24-1 and TRBJ2-2; the D is unclear. The V end lost 0 bases, the J end lost 2 bases, and 3 bases lay between the germline ends. The CDR3 spans 14 residues. Germline loops: CDR1 KGHDR, CDR2 SFDVKD. CDR3 protein: CATSDLRNTGELFF. Written as DNA, the CDR3 is TGTGCCACCAGTGATTTGAGAAACACCGGGGAGCTGTTTTTT.

This clonotype was recorded a few times. This chain joins TRBV5-1 and TRBJ2-7; no clear D. In germline, CDR1 is SGHRS, CDR2 YFSETQ. V lost 0 bases and J 2 bases, leaving 9 bases between the germline ends. The CDR3 is made up of 14 amino acids. CDR3: CASSLVAAAYEQYF. The DNA of the CDR3 is TGCGCCAGCAGCTTGGTTGCAGCCGCCTACGAGCAGTACTTC.

This clonotype was counted at least ten times. The rearrangement links TRBV7-9 to TRBJ2-7, with no clear D. With 2 bases removed from V and 2 bases from J, the gap between germline ends came to 1 base. Germline CDR1 reads SEHNR; CDR2 reads FQNEAQ (reference sequence). The CDR3 runs to 11 residues. The CDR3 coding sequence is TGTGCCAGCAGCTTAACCTACGAGCAGTACTTC. The encoded protein is CASSLTYEQYF.

The chain couples TRBV11-1 to TRBJ2-5; TRBD1 matches 9 bases. V lost 2 bases, J lost 0 bases, and 10 bases stayed unmatched. CDR3 length: 18 amino acids. Germline-derived CDR1 and CDR2 are SGHAT and FQDESV (reference sequence). The CDR3 nucleotides read TGTGCCAGCAGCTTAAGGAGTCAGGACAGGGGAGACCAAGAGACCCAGTACTTC. Translation gives CASSLRSQDRGDQETQYF.

This clonotype was found many times. The J gene is TRBJ1-2, the V gene TRBV24-1, with D possibly being TRBD1 (6 bases). The V gene lost 3 bases and the J gene lost 8 bases, with 15 bases spanning the gap. This CDR3 is 14 amino acids long. Germline V gene sequence: CDR1 KGHDR, CDR2 SFDVKD. CDR3 DNA: TGTGCCACCAGTGATGGTACAGGGTTACGCGGCTACACCTTC. Amino acid sequence: CATSDGTGLRGYTF.

This clonotype was observed a few times. V and J are TRBV7-6 and TRBJ1-4, with TRBD1 matching 7 bases. V was clipped by 3 bases and J by 7 bases; unmatched bases: 8. Germline assignment: CDR1 SGHVS and CDR2 FNYEAQ. CDR3 length equals 15 residues. Here the CDR3 reads CASSLGTAAGEKLFF. CDR3 bases: TGTGCCAGCAGCTTGGGGACAGCGGCGGGTGAAAAACTGTTTTTT.